This T cell receptor (beta chain) was found in a study of technical replicates of blood from a handful of donors. Data came from immunoSEQ multiplex PCR; TCRdb stores just in-frame clones and leaves some out. The sample includes around 57,000 clones, 94% of them seen just once. With V trimmed by 10 bases and J by 5 bases, 6 bases remained unmatched. CDR3 length equals 13 residues. The germline V gene has CDR1 MDHEN and CDR2 SYDVKM. Source material: T cells isolated from PBMCs. V usage is TRBV28 and J usage is TRBJ2-1; 9 bases align to TRBD1. This TCR came from a human donor in good health. The CDR3 sequence is CAILGTGNNEQFF. In DNA, the CDR3 is TGTGCCATCCTCGGGACAGGGAACAATGAGCAGTTCTTC.